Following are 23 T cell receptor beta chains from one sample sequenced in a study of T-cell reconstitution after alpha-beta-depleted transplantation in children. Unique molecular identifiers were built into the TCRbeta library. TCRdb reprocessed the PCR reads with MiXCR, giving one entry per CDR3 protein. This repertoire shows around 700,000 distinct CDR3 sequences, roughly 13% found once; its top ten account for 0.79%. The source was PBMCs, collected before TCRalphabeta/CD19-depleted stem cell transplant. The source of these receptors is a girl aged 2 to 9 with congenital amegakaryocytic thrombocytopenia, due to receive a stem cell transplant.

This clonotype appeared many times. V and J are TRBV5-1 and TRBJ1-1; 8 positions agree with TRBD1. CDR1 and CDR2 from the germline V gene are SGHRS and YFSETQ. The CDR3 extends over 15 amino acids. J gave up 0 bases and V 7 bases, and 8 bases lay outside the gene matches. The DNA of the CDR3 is TGCGCCAGCCTCGGTGGGACAGGACTGAACACTGAAGCTTTCTTT. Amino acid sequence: CASLGGTGLNTEAFF.

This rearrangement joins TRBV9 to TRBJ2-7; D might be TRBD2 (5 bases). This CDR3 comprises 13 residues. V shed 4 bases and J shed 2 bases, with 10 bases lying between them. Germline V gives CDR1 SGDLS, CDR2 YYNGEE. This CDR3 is CASSKSGTYEQYF. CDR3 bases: TGTGCCAGCAGCAAGAGCGGTACCTACGAGCAGTACTTC.

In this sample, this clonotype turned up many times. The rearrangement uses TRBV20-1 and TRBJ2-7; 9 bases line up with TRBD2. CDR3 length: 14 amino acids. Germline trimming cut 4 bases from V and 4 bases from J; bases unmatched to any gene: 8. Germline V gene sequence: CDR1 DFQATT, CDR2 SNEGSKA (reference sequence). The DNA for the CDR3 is TGCAGTGCTACTGCCGGGACTAGCTGGTACGAGCAGTACTTC. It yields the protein CSATAGTSWYEQYF.

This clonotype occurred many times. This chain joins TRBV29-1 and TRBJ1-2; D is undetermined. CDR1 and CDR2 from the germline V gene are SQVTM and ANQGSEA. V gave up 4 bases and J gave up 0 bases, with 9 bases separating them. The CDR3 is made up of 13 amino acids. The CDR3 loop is CSVGKGPNYGYTF. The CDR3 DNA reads TGCAGCGTTGGCAAGGGTCCTAACTATGGCTACACCTTC.

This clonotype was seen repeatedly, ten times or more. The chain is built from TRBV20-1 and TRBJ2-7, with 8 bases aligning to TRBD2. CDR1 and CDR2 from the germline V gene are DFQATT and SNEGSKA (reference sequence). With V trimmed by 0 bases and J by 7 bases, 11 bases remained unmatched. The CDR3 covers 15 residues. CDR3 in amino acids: CSARDPSGSLIEQYF. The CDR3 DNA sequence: TGCAGTGCTAGAGATCCAAGCGGGAGTTTGATTGAGCAGTACTTC.

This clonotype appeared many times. For the CDR3, the DNA is TGCGCCAGCAGCTTGGCCGGTGCGGCAACCTACAATGAGCAGTTCTTC. This codes for CASSLAGAATYNEQFF. The V and J genes are TRBV5-1 and TRBJ2-1; D uncertain. V was cut by 0 bases and J by 2 bases, with 12 bases left in between. CDR1 and CDR2 (germline): SGHRS, YFSETQ. The CDR3 has 16 amino acids.

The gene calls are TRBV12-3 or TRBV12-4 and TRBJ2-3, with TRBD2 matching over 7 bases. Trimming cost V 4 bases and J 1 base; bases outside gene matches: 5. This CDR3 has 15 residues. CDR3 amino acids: CASSSLTSRTDTQYF. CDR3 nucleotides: TGTGCCAGCAGTTCACTGACTAGCCGCACAGATACGCAGTATTTT.

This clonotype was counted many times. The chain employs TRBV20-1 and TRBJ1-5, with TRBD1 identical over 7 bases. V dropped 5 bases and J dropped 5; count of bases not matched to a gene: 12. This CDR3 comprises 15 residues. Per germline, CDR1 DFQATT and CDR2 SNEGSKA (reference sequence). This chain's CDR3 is CSARSETGTYQPQHF. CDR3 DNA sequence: TGCAGTGCTCGCTCGGAGACAGGGACCTATCAGCCCCAGCATTTT.

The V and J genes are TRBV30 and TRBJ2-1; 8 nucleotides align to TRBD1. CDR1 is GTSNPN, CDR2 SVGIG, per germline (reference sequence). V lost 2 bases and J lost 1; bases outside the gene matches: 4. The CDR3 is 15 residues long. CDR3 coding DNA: TGTGCCTGGAGTTTGACAGGGGAGTCCTACAATGAGCAGTTCTTC. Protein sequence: CAWSLTGESYNEQFF.

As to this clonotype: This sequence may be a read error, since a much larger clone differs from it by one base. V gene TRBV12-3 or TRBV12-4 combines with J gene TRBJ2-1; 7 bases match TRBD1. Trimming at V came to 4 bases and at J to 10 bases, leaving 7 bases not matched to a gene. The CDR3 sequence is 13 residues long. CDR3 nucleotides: TGTGCCAGCAGTTCAGCGACAGGGCAGGAGCAGTTCTTC. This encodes CASSSATGQEQFF.

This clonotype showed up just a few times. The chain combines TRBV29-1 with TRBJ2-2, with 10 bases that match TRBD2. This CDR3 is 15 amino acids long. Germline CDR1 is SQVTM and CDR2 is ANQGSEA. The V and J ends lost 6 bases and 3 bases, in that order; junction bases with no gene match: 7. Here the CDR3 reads CSVPAGGPHTGELFF. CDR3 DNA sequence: TGCAGCGTACCAGCGGGAGGGCCTCACACCGGGGAGCTGTTTTTT.

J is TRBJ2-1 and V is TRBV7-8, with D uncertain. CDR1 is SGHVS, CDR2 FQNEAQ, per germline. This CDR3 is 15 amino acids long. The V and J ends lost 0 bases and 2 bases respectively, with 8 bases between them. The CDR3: CASSLAQRPYNEQFF. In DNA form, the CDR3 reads TGTGCCAGCAGCTTAGCCCAACGGCCCTACAATGAGCAGTTCTTC.

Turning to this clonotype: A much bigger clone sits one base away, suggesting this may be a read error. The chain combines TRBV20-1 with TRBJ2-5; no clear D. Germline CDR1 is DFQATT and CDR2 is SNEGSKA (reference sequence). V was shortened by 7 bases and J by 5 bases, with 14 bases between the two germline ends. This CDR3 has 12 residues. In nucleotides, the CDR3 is TGCAGTGTTCCCGGCGTTTGGGAGACCCAGTACTTC. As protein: CSVPGVWETQYF.

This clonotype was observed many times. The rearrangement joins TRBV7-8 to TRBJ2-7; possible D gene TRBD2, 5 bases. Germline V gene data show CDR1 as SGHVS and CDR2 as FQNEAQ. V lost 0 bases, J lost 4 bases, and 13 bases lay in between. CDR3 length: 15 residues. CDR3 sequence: CASSLALALQYEQYF. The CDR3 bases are TGTGCCAGCAGCTTAGCTTTAGCGCTCCAATACGAGCAGTACTTC. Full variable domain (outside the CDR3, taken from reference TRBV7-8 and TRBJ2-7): GAGVSQSPRYKVAKRGQDVALRCDPISGHVSLFWYQQALGQGPEFLTYFQNEAQLDKSGLPSDRFFAERPEGSVSTLKIQRTQQEDSAVYLCASSLALALQYEQYFGPGTRLTVT.

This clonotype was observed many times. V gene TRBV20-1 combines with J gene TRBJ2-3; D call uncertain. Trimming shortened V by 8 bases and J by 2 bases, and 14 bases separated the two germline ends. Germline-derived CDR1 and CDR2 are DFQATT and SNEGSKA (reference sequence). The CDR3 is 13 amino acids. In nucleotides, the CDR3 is TGCAGTCGCATGGTGCAGGCCACAGATACGCAGTATTTT. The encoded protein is CSRMVQATDTQYF.

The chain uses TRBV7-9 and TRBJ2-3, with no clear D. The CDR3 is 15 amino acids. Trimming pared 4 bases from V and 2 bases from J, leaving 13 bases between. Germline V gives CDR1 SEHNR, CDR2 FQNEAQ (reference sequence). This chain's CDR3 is CASSSPGVATDTQYF. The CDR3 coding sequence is TGTGCCAGCAGCTCCCCAGGCGTAGCCACAGATACGCAGTATTTT.

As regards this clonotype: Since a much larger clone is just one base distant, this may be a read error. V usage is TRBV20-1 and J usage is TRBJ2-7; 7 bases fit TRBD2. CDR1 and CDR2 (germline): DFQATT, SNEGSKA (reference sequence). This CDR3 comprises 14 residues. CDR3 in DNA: TGCAGTGCAACCGGGACTATTCTCTCCTACAAGCAGTACTTC. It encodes CSATGTILSYKQYF.

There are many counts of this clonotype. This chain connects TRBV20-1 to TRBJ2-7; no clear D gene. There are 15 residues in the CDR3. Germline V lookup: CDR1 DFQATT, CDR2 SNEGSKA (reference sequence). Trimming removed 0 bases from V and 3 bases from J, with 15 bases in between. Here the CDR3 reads CSARDYGSPNYEQYF. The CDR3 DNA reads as TGCAGTGCTAGAGATTACGGTAGCCCCAACTACGAGCAGTACTTC.

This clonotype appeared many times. The CDR3 DNA reads TGTGCCAGCAGTTTAAGTCGGACAGGGGAGAGGGGTGGCTACACCTTC. Amino acid sequence: CASSLSRTGERGGYTF. The V and J genes are TRBV12-3 or TRBV12-4 and TRBJ1-2, with TRBD1 matching over 9 bases. The CDR3 totals 16 residues. With 2 bases clipped from V and 7 bases from J, the junction kept 11 bases outside the gene matches.

In DNA, the CDR3 is TGCAGTGCTAGAGGGGGGTTGGCTGGAGAAATCACCGGGGAGCTGTTTTTT. It encodes CSARGGLAGEITGELFF. The chain joins TRBV20-1 to TRBJ2-2; D may correspond to TRBD1 or TRBD2 (5 bases each). This CDR3 is 17 amino acids long. Germline lookup yields CDR1 DFQATT and CDR2 SNEGSKA (reference sequence). V lost 1 base and J 4 bases, leaving 19 bases between the germline ends.

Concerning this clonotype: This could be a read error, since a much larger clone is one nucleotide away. CDR3 residues: CASSVRDGYEQCF. The DNA for the CDR3 is TGTGCCAGCAGTGTCCGGGACGGGTACGAGCAGTGCTTC. The rearrangement uses TRBV27 and TRBJ2-7; D is possibly TRBD1 or TRBD2 (5 bases each). This CDR3 is built from 13 residues. CDR1 and CDR2 from the germline V gene are MNHEY and SMNVEV (reference sequence).

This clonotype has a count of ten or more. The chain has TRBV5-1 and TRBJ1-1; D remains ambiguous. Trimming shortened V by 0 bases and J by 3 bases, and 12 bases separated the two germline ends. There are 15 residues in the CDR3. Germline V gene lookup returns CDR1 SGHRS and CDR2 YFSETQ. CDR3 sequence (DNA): TGCGCCAGCAGCTTGGCCCTCCTGGTGGACACTGAAGCTTTCTTT. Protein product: CASSLALLVDTEAFF.

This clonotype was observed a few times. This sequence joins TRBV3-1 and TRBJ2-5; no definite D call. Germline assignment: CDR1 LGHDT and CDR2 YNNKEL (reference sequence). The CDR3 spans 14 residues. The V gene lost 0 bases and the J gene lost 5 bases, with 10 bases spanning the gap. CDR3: CASSQDPPRETQYF. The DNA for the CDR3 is TGTGCCAGCAGCCAAGATCCACCTCGGGAGACCCAGTACTTC.